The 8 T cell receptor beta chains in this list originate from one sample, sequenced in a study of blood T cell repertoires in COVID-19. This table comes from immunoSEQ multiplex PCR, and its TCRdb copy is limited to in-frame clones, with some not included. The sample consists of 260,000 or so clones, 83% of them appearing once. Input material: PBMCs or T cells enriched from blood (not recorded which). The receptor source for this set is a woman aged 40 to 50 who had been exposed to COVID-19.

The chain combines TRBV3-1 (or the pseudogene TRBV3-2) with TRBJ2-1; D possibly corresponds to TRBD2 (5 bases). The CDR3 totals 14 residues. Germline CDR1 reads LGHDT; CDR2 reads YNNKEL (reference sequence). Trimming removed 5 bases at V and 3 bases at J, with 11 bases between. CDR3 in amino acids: CASSVTGFYNEQFF. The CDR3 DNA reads TGTGCCAGCAGCGTTACGGGGTTCTACAATGAGCAGTTCTTC.

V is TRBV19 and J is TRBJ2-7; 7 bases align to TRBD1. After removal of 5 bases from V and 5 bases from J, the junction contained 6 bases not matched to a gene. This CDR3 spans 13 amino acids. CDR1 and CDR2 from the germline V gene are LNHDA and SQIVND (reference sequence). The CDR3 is CASSPRTGHEQYF. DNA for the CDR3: TGTGCCAGTAGTCCGAGGACAGGACACGAGCAGTACTTC.

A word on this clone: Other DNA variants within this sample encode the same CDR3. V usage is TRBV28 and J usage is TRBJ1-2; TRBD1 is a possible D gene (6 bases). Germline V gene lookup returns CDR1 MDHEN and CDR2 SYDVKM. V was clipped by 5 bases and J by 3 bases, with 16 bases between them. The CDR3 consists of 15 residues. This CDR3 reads CASSPLSAGDYGYTF. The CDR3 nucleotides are TGTGCCAGCAGTCCCCTTAGCGCAGGGGACTATGGCTACACCTTC.

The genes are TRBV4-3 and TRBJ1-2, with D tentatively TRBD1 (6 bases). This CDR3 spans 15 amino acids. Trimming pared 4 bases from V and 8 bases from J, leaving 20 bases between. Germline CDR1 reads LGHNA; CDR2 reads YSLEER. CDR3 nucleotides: TGCGCCAGCAGCCCCCGGGGGGCACCCGAGGGCGGCTACACCTTC. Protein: CASSPRGAPEGGYTF.

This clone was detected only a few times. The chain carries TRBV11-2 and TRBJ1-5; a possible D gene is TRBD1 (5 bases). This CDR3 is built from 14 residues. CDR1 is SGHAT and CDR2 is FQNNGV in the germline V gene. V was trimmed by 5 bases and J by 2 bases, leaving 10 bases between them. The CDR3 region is CASSLTVGNQPQHF. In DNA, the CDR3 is TGTGCCAGCAGCCTGACAGTGGGCAATCAGCCCCAGCATTTT.

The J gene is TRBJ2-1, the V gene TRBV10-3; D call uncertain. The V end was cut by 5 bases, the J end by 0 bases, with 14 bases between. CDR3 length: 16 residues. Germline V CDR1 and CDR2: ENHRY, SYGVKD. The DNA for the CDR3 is TGTGCCATCAGTCTCTTAGCTACGAGCTCCTACAATGAGCAGTTCTTC. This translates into CAISLLATSSYNEQFF.

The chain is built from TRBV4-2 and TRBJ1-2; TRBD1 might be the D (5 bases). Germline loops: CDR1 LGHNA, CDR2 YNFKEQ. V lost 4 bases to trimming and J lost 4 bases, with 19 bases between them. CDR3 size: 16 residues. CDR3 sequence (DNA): TGTGCCAGCAGCCCAAGATTGTCGGGGGATGGCTATGGCTACACCTTC. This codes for CASSPRLSGDGYGYTF.

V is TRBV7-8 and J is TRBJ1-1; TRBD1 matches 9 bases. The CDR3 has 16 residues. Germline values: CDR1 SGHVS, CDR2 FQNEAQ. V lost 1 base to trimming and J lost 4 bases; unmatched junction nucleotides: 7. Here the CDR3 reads CASSLEWDREVTEAFF. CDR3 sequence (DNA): TGTGCCAGCAGCTTAGAATGGGACAGGGAAGTCACTGAAGCTTTCTTT.